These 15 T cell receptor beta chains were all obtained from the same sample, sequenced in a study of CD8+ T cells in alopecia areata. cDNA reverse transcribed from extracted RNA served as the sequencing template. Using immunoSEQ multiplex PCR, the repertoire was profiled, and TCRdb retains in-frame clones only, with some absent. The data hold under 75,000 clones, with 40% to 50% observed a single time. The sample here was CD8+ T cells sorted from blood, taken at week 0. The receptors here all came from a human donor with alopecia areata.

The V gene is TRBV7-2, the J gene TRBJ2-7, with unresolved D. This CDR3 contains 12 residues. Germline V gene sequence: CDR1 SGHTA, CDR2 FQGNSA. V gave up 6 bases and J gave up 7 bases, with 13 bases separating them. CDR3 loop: CASSDEPGEQYF. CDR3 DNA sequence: TGTGCCAGCAGTGACGAGCCTGGGGAGCAGTACTTC.

CDR3 bases: TGTGCCAGCTCAGGACTAGGAGAGACCCAGTACTTC. Translating it yields CASSGLGETQYF. The chain has TRBV25-1 and TRBJ2-5; 7 nucleotides line up with TRBD2. Germline CDR1 is MGHDK and CDR2 is SYGVNS. This CDR3 contains 12 residues. Trimming cost V 8 bases and J 4 bases; bases outside gene matches: 4.

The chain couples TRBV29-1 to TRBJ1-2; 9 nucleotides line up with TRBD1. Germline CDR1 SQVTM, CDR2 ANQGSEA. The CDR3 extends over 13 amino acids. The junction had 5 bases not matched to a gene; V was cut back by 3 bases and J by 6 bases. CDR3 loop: CSVDGTGPNGYTF. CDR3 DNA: TGCAGCGTTGACGGGACAGGGCCAAATGGCTACACCTTC.

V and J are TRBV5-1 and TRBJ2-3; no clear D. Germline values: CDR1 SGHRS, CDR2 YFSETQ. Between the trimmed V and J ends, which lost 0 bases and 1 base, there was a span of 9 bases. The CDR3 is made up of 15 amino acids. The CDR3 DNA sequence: TGCGCCAGCAGCTTGGAGGTAGTGGGCACAGATACGCAGTATTTT. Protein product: CASSLEVVGTDTQYF.

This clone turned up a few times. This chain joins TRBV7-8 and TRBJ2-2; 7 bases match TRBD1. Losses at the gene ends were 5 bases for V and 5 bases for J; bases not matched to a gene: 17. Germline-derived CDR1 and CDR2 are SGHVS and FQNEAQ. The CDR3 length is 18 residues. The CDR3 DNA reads TGTGCCAGCAGCACCGGGACAGCGGCGGCCACGGGGACCGGGGAGCTGTTTTTT. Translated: CASSTGTAAATGTGELFF.

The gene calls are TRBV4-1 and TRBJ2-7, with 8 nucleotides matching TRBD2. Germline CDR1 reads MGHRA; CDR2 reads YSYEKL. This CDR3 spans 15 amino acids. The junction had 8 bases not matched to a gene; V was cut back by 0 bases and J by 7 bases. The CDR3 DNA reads TGCGCCAGCAGCCAAGATATACGGGAGGGTCTGGAGCAGTACTTC. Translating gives CASSQDIREGLEQYF.

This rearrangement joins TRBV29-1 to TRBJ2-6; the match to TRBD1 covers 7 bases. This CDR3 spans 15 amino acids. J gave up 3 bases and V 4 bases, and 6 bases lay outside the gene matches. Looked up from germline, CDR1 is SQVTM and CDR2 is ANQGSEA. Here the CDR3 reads CSVADRQDGANVLTF. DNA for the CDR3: TGCAGCGTTGCGGACAGGCAGGATGGGGCCAACGTCCTGACTTTC.

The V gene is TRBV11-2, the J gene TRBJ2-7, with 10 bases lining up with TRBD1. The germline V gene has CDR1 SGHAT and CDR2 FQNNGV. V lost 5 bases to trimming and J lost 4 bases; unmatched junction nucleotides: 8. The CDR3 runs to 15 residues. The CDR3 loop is CASSGMGQGIYEQYF. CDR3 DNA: TGTGCCAGCAGCGGGATGGGACAGGGGATATACGAGCAGTACTTC.

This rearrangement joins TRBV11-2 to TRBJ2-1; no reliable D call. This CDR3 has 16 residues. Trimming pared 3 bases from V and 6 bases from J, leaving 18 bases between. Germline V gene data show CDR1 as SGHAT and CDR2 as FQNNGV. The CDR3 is CASSFEASTLGNEQFF. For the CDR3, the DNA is TGTGCCAGCAGCTTTGAAGCTTCTACCCTTGGCAATGAGCAGTTCTTC.

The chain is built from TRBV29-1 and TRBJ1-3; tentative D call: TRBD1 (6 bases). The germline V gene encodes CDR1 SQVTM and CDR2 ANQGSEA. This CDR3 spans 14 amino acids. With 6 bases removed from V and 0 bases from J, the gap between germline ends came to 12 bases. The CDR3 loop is CSVWTDSSGNTIYF. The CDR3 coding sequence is TGCAGCGTCTGGACAGATAGCTCTGGAAACACCATATATTTT. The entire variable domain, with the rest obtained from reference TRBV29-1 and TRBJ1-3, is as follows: SAVISQKPSRDICQRGTSLTIQCQVDSQVTMMFWYRQQPGQSLTLIATANQGSEATYESGFVIDKFPISRPNLTFSTLTVSNMSPEDSSIYLCSVWTDSSGNTIYFGEGSWLTVV.

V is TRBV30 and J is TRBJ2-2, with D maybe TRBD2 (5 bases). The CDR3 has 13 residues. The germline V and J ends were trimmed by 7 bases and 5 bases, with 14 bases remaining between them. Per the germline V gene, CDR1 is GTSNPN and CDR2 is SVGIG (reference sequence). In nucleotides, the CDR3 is TGTGCCTTCCCCCCAGGACTGACCGGGGAGCTGTTTTTT. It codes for CAFPPGLTGELFF.

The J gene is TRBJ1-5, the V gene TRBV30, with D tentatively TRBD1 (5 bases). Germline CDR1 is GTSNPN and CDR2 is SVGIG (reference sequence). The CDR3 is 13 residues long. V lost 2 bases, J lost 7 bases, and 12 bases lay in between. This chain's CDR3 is CAWSLQENQPQHF. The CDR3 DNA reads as TGTGCCTGGAGTTTACAGGAGAACCAGCCCCAGCATTTT.

DNA for the CDR3: TGTGCCAGCAGTGAAGGGACTAGCAGCACAGATACGCAGTATTTT. Its protein product is CASSEGTSSTDTQYF. This chain joins TRBV2 and TRBJ2-3; 8 bases line up with TRBD2. Unmatched junction bases numbered 0, after V lost 1 base and J lost 0 bases. This CDR3 comprises 15 residues. The germline gives CDR1 SNHLY, CDR2 FYNNEI.

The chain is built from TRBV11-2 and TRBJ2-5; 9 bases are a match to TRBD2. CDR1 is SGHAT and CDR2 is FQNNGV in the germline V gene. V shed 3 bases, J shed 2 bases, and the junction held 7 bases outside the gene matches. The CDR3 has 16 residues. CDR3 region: CASSFPPGLAQETQYF. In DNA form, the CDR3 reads TGTGCCAGCAGCTTCCCCCCTGGACTAGCGCAAGAGACCCAGTACTTC.

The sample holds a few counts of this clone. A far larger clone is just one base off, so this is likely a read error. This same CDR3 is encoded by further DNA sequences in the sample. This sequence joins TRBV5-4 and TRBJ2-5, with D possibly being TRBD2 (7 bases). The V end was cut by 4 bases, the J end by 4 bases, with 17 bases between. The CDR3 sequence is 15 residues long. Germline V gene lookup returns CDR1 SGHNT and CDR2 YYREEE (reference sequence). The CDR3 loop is CASSQDGGGGETQYF. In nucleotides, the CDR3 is TGTGCCAGCAGCCAAGATGGCGGGGGCGGAGAGACCCAGTACTTC.